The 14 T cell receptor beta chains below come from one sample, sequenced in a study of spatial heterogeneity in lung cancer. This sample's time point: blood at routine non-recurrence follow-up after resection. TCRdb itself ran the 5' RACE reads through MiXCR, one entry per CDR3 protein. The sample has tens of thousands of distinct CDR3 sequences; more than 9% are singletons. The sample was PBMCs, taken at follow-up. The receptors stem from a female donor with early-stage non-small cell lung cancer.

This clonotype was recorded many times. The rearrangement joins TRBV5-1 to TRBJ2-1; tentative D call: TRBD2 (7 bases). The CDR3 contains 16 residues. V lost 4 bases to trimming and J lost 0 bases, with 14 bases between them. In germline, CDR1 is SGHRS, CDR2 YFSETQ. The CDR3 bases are TGCGCCAGCAGCCGGACGGGGGGCCCCTCCTACAATGAGCAGTTCTTC. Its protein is CASSRTGGPSYNEQFF.

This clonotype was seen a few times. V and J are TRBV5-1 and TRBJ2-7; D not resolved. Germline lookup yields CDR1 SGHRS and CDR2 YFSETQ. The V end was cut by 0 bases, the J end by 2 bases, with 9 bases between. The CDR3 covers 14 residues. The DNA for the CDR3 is TGCGCCAGCAGCTTGGTACAGAATACCTACGAGCAGTACTTC. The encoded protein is CASSLVQNTYEQYF. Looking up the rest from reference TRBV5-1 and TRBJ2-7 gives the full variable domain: KAGVTQTPRYLIKTRGQQVTLSCSPISGHRSVSWYQQTPGQGLQFLFEYFSETQRNKGNFPGRFSGRQFSNSRSEMNVSTLELGDSALYLCASSLVQNTYEQYFGPGTRLTVT.

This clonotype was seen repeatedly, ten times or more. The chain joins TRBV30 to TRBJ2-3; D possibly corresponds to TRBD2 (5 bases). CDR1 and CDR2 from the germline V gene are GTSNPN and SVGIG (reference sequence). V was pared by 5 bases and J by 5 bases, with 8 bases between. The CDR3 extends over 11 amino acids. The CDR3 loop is CAWSRGDTQYF. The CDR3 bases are TGTGCCTGGTCCCGGGGAGATACGCAGTATTTT.

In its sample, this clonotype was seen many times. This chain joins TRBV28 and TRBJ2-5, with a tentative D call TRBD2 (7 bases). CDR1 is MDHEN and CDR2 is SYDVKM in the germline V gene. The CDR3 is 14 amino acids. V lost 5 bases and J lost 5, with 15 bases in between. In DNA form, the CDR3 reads TGTGCCAGCAGTCCATGGGGGGGGCCGGAGACCCAGTACTTC. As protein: CASSPWGGPETQYF.

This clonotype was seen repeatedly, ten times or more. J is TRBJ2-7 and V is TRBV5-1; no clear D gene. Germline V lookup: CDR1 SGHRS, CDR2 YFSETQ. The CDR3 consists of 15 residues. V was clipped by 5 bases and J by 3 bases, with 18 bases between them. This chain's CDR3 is CASSPALGIIYEQYF. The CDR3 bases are TGCGCCAGCAGTCCGGCCCTCGGTATAATCTACGAGCAGTACTTC.

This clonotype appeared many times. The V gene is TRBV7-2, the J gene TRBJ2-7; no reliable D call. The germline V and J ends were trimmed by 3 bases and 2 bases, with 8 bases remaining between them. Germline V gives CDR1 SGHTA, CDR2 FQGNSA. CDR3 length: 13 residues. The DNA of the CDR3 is TGTGCCAGCAGCTTGGCACTCCCCTACGAGCAGTACTTC. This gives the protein CASSLALPYEQYF.

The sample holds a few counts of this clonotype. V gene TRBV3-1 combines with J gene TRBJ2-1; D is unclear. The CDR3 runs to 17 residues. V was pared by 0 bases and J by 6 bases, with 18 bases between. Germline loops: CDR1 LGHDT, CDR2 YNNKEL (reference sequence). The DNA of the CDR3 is TGTGCCAGCAGCCAAGATCTCGCCCTTCCCCGGACCAATGAGCAGTTCTTC. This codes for CASSQDLALPRTNEQFF.

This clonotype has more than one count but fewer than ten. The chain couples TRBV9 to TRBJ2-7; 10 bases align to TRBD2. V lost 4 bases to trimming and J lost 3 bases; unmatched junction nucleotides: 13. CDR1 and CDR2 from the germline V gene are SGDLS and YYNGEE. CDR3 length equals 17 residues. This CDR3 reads CASSNIWTSGPSYEQYF. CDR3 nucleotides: TGTGCCAGCAGCAACATCTGGACTAGCGGACCCAGCTACGAGCAGTACTTC.

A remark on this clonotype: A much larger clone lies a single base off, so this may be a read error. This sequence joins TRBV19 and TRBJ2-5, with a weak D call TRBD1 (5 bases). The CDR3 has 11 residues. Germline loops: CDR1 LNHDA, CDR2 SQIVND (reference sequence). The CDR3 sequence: CPSRQQETQYF. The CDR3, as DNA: TGTCCCAGTCGACAGCAAGAGACCCAGTACTTC.

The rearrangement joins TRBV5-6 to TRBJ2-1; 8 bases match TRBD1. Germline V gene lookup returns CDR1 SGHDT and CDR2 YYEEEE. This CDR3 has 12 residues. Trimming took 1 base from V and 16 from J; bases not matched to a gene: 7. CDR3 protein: CASSLFTDREFF. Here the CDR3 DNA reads TGTGCCAGCAGCTTGTTTACGGACAGGGAATTCTTC.

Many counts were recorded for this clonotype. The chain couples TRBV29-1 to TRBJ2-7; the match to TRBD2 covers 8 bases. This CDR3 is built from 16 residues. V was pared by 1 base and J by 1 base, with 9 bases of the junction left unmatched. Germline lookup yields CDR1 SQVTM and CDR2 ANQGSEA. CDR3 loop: CSVEGDFRGGSYEQYF. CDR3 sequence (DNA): TGCAGCGTTGAAGGAGACTTTCGCGGGGGGTCCTACGAGCAGTACTTC.

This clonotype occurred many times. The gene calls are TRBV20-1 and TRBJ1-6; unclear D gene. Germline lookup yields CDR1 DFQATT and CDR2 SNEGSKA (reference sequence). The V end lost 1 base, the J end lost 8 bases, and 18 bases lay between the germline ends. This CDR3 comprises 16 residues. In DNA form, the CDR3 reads TGCAGTGCTAGAGTTTGGGAAGATGGTTTTGATTCACCCCTCCACTTT. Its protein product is CSARVWEDGFDSPLHF.

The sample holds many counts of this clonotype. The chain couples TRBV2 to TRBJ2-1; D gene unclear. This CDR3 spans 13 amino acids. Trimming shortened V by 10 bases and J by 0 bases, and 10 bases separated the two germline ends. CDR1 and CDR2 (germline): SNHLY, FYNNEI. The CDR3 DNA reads TGTGCCATCTCGTCCAGCTCCTACAATGAGCAGTTCTTC. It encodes CAISSSSYNEQFF.

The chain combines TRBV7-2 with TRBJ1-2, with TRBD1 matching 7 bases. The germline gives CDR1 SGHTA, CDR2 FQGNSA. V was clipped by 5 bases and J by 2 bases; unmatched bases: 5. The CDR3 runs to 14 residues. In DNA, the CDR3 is TGTGCCAGCAGCGAGGGGGCGGGGAACTATGGCTACACCTTC. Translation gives CASSEGAGNYGYTF.